A selection of T cell receptor beta chains follows, all from one sample in a study of OX40 agonist ivuxolimab in advanced cancers. Some clones are missing from TCRdb's copy, which holds only in-frame ones; the method was immunoSEQ multiplex PCR. The profile shows tens of thousands of clones, 86% of them singletons. The sequenced sample was CD4+ or CD8+ T cells sorted from blood, obtained in a trial of the OX40 agonist ivuxolimab. Source of these receptors: an adult with an advanced solid tumor such as melanoma, head and neck, liver or kidney cancer. Both conserved end residues are part of each CDR3. D genes are given only for firm matches. Clone size is given for some rows only: seen once, a few or many times, or a class if the clone is expanded.

j_gene: TRBJ1-1; abundance: .; d_gene: .; v_gene: TRBV4-1; len: 16; CDR3aa: CASSRGGARVNTEAFF; CDR3nt: TGCGCCAGCAGCCGGGGAGGGGCCAGGGTGAACACTGAAGCTTTCTTT
j_gene: TRBJ2-1; abundance: .; d_gene: .; v_gene: TRBV19; len: 14; CDR3aa: CASSTGQQLNEQFF; CDR3nt: TGTGCCAGTAGTACGGGCCAACAGTTAAATGAGCAGTTCTTC
j_gene: TRBJ2-7; abundance: .; d_gene: TRBD1; v_gene: TRBV2; len: 15; CDR3aa: CASRLRDRGPYEQYF; CDR3nt: TGTGCCAGCAGACTCCGGGACAGGGGGCCCTACGAGCAGTACTTC
j_gene: TRBJ2-1; abundance: .; d_gene: .; v_gene: TRBV6-1; len: 12; CDR3aa: CASSTSWHEQFF; CDR3nt: TGTGCCAGCAGTACTAGCTGGCATGAGCAGTTCTTC
j_gene: TRBJ2-7; abundance: few; d_gene: TRBD1; v_gene: TRBV7-2; len: 17; CDR3aa: CASSPLRDSAFVSEQYF; CDR3nt: TGTGCCAGCAGCCCTCTACGGGACAGTGCTTTTGTGAGTGAGCAGTACTTC
j_gene: TRBJ1-1; abundance: .; d_gene: .; v_gene: TRBV11-2; len: 12; CDR3aa: CASSFSGWEAFF; CDR3nt: TGTGCCAGCAGCTTCTCCGGGTGGGAAGCTTTCTTT
j_gene: TRBJ2-3; abundance: .; d_gene: .; v_gene: TRBV18; len: 14; CDR3aa: CASLSGAGTDTQYF; CDR3nt: TGTGCCAGCTTGTCGGGGGCTGGCACAGATACGCAGTATTTT
j_gene: TRBJ2-5; abundance: few; d_gene: TRBD1; v_gene: TRBV19; len: 15; CDR3aa: CASSIGTGGLKTQYF; CDR3nt: TGTGCCAGTAGTATTGGGACAGGGGGCTTGAAGACCCAGTACTTC
j_gene: TRBJ2-1; abundance: .; d_gene: TRBD2; v_gene: TRBV5-5; len: 18; CDR3aa: CASSSSGGPFAGVNEQFF; CDR3nt: TGTGCCAGCAGCTCCTCGGGAGGGCCTTTTGCCGGGGTCAATGAGCAGTTCTTC
j_gene: TRBJ2-2; abundance: large; d_gene: TRBD1; v_gene: TRBV6-4; len: 15; CDR3aa: CASRGTGDGTGELFF; CDR3nt: TGTGCCAGCAGAGGGACAGGGGACGGCACCGGGGAGCTGTTTTTT
j_gene: TRBJ2-1; abundance: .; d_gene: TRBD2; v_gene: TRBV29-1; len: 16; CDR3aa: CSVGGGLVGLHNEQFF; CDR3nt: TGCAGCGTTGGGGGGGGACTAGTTGGACTTCACAATGAGCAGTTCTTC
j_gene: TRBJ2-3; abundance: .; d_gene: TRBD1; v_gene: TRBV15; len: 14; CDR3aa: CATSRDRGSDTQYF; CDR3nt: TGTGCCACCAGCAGGGACAGGGGGTCGGATACGCAGTATTTT
j_gene: TRBJ2-7; abundance: .; d_gene: TRBD2; v_gene: TRBV5-1; len: 16; CDR3aa: CASSLSTSGRRYEQYF; CDR3nt: TGCGCCAGCAGCTTGTCGACTAGCGGGAGGAGGTACGAGCAGTACTTC
j_gene: TRBJ2-6; abundance: once; d_gene: .; v_gene: TRBV5-8; len: 14; CDR3aa: CASSKVTGANVLTF; CDR3nt: TGTGCCAGCAGCAAAGTCACTGGGGCCAACGTCCTGACTTTC
j_gene: TRBJ2-7; abundance: .; d_gene: TRBD2; v_gene: TRBV7-3; len: 13; CDR3aa: CASSSASGYEQYF; CDR3nt: TGTGCCAGCAGCTCCGCTAGCGGCTACGAGCAGTACTTC
j_gene: TRBJ1-4; abundance: once; d_gene: TRBD1; v_gene: TRBV5-6; len: 16; CDR3aa: CASSSDRGHSNEKLFF; CDR3nt: TGTGCCAGCAGCTCAGATAGGGGGCATAGTAATGAAAAACTGTTTTTT
j_gene: TRBJ1-3; abundance: .; d_gene: .; v_gene: TRBV5-5; len: 14; CDR3aa: CASSFQSSGNTIYF; CDR3nt: TGTGCCAGCAGCTTTCAGAGCTCTGGAAACACCATATATTTT
j_gene: TRBJ2-6; abundance: .; d_gene: .; v_gene: TRBV6-6; len: 14; CDR3aa: CASSPSWGANVLTF; CDR3nt: TGTGCCAGCAGCCCGTCGTGGGGGGCCAACGTCCTGACTTTC
j_gene: TRBJ2-5; abundance: once; d_gene: TRBD1; v_gene: TRBV5-1; len: 14; CDR3aa: CASSPGQGAETQYF; CDR3nt: TGCGCCAGCAGCCCGGGACAGGGGGCTGAGACCCAGTACTTC
j_gene: TRBJ1-5; abundance: once; d_gene: TRBD1; v_gene: TRBV6-6; len: 16; CDR3aa: CASSSYWTGVVQPQHF; CDR3nt: TGTGCCAGCAGTTCTTATTGGACAGGGGTGGTTCAGCCCCAGCATTTT
j_gene: TRBJ1-1; abundance: .; d_gene: .; v_gene: TRBV6-5; len: 14; CDR3aa: CASRRPRENTEAFF; CDR3nt: TGTGCCAGCAGACGGCCCAGGGAGAACACTGAAGCTTTCTTT
j_gene: TRBJ2-7; abundance: .; d_gene: .; v_gene: TRBV14; len: 13; CDR3aa: CASSQGLGAEQYF; CDR3nt: TGTGCCAGCAGCCAAGGATTGGGGGCCGAGCAGTACTTC
j_gene: TRBJ2-6; abundance: .; d_gene: .; v_gene: TRBV18; len: 13; CDR3aa: CASSPSGANVLTF; CDR3nt: TGTGCCAGCTCACCGTCCGGGGCCAACGTCCTGACTTTC
j_gene: TRBJ2-7; abundance: .; d_gene: .; v_gene: TRBV10-3; len: 11; CDR3aa: CAIRDVGLQYF; CDR3nt: TGTGCCATCAGGGATGTTGGCCTTCAGTACTTC
j_gene: TRBJ2-7; abundance: .; d_gene: .; v_gene: TRBV2; len: 14; CDR3aa: CASSRTRTVGEQYF; CDR3nt: TGTGCCAGCAGCAGGACCAGGACTGTCGGCGAGCAGTACTTC
j_gene: TRBJ2-5; abundance: .; d_gene: .; v_gene: TRBV28; len: 11; CDR3aa: CASGQFQTQYF; CDR3nt: TGTGCCAGCGGGCAGTTTCAGACCCAGTACTTC
j_gene: TRBJ1-4; abundance: .; d_gene: TRBD1; v_gene: TRBV6-6; len: 15; CDR3aa: CASSYTTGTNEKLFF; CDR3nt: TGTGCCAGCAGTTACACGACAGGGACTAATGAAAAACTGTTTTTT
j_gene: TRBJ2-1; abundance: .; d_gene: TRBD2; v_gene: TRBV5-1; len: 18; CDR3aa: CASSLAQIAGGSYNEQFF; CDR3nt: TGCGCCAGCAGCTTGGCCCAGATAGCGGGAGGCTCCTACAATGAGCAGTTCTTC
j_gene: TRBJ2-7; abundance: .; d_gene: .; v_gene: TRBV11-3; len: 12; CDR3aa: CASSLTSYEQYF; CDR3nt: TGTGCCAGCAGCCTTACATCCTACGAGCAGTACTTC
j_gene: TRBJ2-5; abundance: .; d_gene: .; v_gene: TRBV10-3; len: 13; CDR3aa: CAIGDQLQETQYF; CDR3nt: TGTGCCATCGGGGACCAGTTACAAGAGACCCAGTACTTC
j_gene: TRBJ2-3; abundance: .; d_gene: .; v_gene: TRBV19; len: 15; CDR3aa: CACHHGGGRTDTQYF; CDR3nt: TGTGCTTGTCATCATGGGGGAGGTCGAACAGATACGCAGTATTTT
j_gene: TRBJ1-5; abundance: .; d_gene: .; v_gene: TRBV30; len: 18; CDR3aa: CAWSVGQTNTYSNQPQHF; CDR3nt: TGTGCCTGGAGTGTAGGACAGACCAATACTTATAGCAATCAGCCCCAGCATTTT
j_gene: TRBJ2-2; abundance: .; d_gene: TRBD1; v_gene: TRBV15; len: 14; CDR3aa: CATSINRDRGQLFF; CDR3nt: TGTGCCACCAGTATAAACCGGGACAGGGGGCAACTGTTTTTT
j_gene: TRBJ2-6; abundance: .; d_gene: .; v_gene: TRBV13; len: 18; CDR3aa: CASSGWDWTFSGANVLTF; CDR3nt: TGTGCCAGCAGCGGATGGGACTGGACGTTCTCTGGGGCCAACGTCCTGACTTTC
j_gene: TRBJ1-1; abundance: .; d_gene: .; v_gene: TRBV29-1; len: 13; CDR3aa: CSGTPGRNTEAFF; CDR3nt: TGCAGCGGGACCCCAGGGCGGAACACTGAAGCTTTCTTT
j_gene: TRBJ2-3; abundance: .; d_gene: .; v_gene: TRBV21-1; len: 19; CDR3aa: CASSNEGLAGVRFADTQYF; CDR3nt: TGTGCCAGCAGCAATGAGGGACTAGCGGGAGTGCGGTTCGCAGATACGCAGTATTTT
j_gene: TRBJ2-2; abundance: few; d_gene: .; v_gene: TRBV29-1; len: 13; CDR3aa: CSVDRSSTGELFF; CDR3nt: TGCAGCGTTGATAGATCGTCCACCGGGGAGCTGTTTTTT
j_gene: TRBJ1-5; abundance: .; d_gene: .; v_gene: TRBV7-9; len: 13; CDR3aa: CASSLQGNQPQHF; CDR3nt: TGTGCCAGCAGCCTCCAGGGAAATCAGCCCCAGCATTTT
j_gene: TRBJ2-3; abundance: .; d_gene: .; v_gene: TRBV29-1; len: 12; CDR3aa: CSVAVNTDTQYF; CDR3nt: TGCAGCGTTGCAGTAAACACAGATACGCAGTATTTT